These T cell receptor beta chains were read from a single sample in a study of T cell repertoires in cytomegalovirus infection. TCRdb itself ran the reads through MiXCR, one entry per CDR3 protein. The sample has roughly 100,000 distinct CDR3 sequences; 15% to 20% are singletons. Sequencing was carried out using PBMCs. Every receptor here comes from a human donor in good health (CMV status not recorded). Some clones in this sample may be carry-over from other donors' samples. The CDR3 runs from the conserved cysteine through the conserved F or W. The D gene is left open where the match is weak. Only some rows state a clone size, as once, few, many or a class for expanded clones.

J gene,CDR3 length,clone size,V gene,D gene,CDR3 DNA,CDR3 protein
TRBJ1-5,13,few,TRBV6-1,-,TGTGCCAGCAGTGGGACCAGAGATCAGCCCCAGCATTTT,CASSGTRDQPQHF
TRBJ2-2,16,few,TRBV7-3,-,TGTGCCAGCAGCTTAACAGGTTTAGTTAAGACCGGGGAGCTGTTTTTT,CASSLTGLVKTGELFF
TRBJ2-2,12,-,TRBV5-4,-,TGTGCCAGCAGCTTGCTCGGGGGGGAGCTGTTTTTT,CASSLLGGELFF
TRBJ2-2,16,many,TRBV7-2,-,TGTGCCAGCAGCTTAGAGTGGGGGGGCCGTACCGGGGAGCTGTTTTTT,CASSLEWGGRTGELFF
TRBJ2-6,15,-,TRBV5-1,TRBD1,TGCGCCAGCAGCTTAACAGGGGCTGGGGCCAACGTCCTGACTTTC,CASSLTGAGANVLTF
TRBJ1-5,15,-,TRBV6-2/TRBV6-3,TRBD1,TGTGCCAGCAGCGCACCGGGACAGGGCCTCCAGCCCCAGCATTTT,CASSAPGQGLQPQHF
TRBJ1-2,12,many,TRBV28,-,TGTGCCAGCAGTTTAGGGAGCATGAGCTACACCTTC,CASSLGSMSYTF
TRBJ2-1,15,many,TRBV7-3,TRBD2,TGTGCCAGCAGCTCTAGCGGGGGCCCCCTCTATGAGCAGTTCTTC,CASSSSGGPLYEQFF
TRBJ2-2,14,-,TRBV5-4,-,TGTGCCAGCGGCTCGCACAGACTAGACGGGGAGCTGTTTTTT,CASGSHRLDGELFF
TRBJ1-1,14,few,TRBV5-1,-,TGCGCCAGCAGCTTGACAGGGAGGAACACTGAAGCTTTCTTT,CASSLTGRNTEAFF
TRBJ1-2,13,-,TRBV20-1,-,TGCAGTGCTAGGGGCCCCCCTAACTATGGCTACACCTTC,CSARGPPNYGYTF
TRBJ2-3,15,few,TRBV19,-,TGTGCCAGTAGTATTCAGCCAGGGAGGACAGATACGCAGTATTTT,CASSIQPGRTDTQYF
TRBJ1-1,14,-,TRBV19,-,TGTGCCAGTAGTCCGGGGACCTGGAGGACTGAAGCTTTCTTT,CASSPGTWRTEAFF
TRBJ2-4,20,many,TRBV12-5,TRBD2,TGTGCTAGTGGTTTGGTATCGTCGTTTGGGGTAGCGGGGGCTCCAAACATTCAGTACTTC,CASGLVSSFGVAGAPNIQYF
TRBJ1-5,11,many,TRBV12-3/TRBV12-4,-,TGTGCCAGCAGTTTAGGTCAGCCCCAGCATTTT,CASSLGQPQHF
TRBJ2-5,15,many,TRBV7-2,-,TGTGCCAGCAGCCCCCGGCGGGCTAGAGAAGAGACCCAGTACTTC,CASSPRRAREETQYF
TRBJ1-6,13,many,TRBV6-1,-,TGTGCCAGCAGTGAAGACCAACTGCGACCCCTCCACTTT,CASSEDQLRPLHF
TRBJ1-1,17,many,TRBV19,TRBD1,TGTGCCAGTAGTCCAACCGGGACAGGGGGAAAGCACACTGAAGCTTTCTTT,CASSPTGTGGKHTEAFF
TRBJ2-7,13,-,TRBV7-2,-,TGTACCAGCAGCTTAGAACAGGACGGCGAGCAGTACTTC,CTSSLEQDGEQYF
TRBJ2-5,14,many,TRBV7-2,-,TGTGCCAGCAGCTTACAGGGGGGTCAAGAGACCCAGTACTTC,CASSLQGGQETQYF
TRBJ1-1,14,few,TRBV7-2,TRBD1,TGTGCCAGCAGCTCACAGGGGACGAACACTGAAGCTTTCTTT,CASSSQGTNTEAFF
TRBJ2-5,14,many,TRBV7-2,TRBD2,TGTGCCAGCACCCCGGCTAGCGGGGAAGAGACCCAGTACTTC,CASTPASGEETQYF
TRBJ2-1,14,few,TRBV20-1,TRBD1,TGCAGTGTCAGTAGGGACAGGGGGCCCAATGAGCAGTTCTTC,CSVSRDRGPNEQFF
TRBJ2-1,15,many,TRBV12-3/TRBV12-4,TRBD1,TGTGCCAGCAGCCCGGACAGGTTTCCCTTCAATGAGCAGTTCTTC,CASSPDRFPFNEQFF
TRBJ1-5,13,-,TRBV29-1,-,TGCAGCGTCGGTGAGATGAGCAATCAGCCCCAGCATTTT,CSVGEMSNQPQHF
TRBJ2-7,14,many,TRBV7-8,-,TGTGCCAGCAGTTTTCGGGGGACACACTACGAGCAGTACTTC,CASSFRGTHYEQYF
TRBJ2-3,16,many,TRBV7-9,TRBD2,TGTGCCAGCAGCGGGGGGGACCCCAGATTCACAGATACGCAGTATTTT,CASSGGDPRFTDTQYF
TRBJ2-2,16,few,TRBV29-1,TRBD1,TGCAGCGCCAAAGGAGTAGGGGACAGGGTAACCGGGGAGCTGTTTTTT,CSAKGVGDRVTGELFF
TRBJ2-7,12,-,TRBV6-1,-,TGTGCCAGCGCCGAGGGGGACTACGAGCAGTACTTC,CASAEGDYEQYF
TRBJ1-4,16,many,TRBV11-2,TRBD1,TGTGCCAGCAGCGAACTATCCGGGACAGGGTATGAAAAACTGTTTTTT,CASSELSGTGYEKLFF
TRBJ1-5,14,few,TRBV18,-,TGTGCCAGCTCACCCGGATTTGTCGATCAGCCCCAGCATTTT,CASSPGFVDQPQHF
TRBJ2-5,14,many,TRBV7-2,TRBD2,TGTGCCAGCAGCGGGACTAGAGGCCAAGAGACCCAGTACTTC,CASSGTRGQETQYF
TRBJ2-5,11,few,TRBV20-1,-,TGCAGTGCTAGATATCAAGAGACCCAGTACTTC,CSARYQETQYF
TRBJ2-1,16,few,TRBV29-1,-,TGCAGCGTTCTCCGACCAGACAGGACGGAAAAGAATGAGCAGTTCTTC,CSVLRPDRTEKNEQFF
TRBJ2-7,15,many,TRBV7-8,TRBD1,TGTGCCAGCAGCTTGACGACAGGGGGCGGATACGAGCAGTACTTC,CASSLTTGGGYEQYF
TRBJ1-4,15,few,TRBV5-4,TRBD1,TGTGCCAGCAGCTCATCACAGGGGGCAAATGAAAAACTGTTTTTT,CASSSSQGANEKLFF
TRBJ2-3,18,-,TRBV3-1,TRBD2,TGTGCCAGCGGGGGGTTAGGGACTAGCGTTATTAGCACAGATACGCAGTATTTT,CASGGLGTSVISTDTQYF
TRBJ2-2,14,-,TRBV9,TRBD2,TGTGCCAGCAGCGCGGGACTACGTGCCGGGGAGCTGTTTTTT,CASSAGLRAGELFF
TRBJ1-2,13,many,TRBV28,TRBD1,TGTGCCAGCAGTTTGGACAGGGCTCTGGGCTACACCTTC,CASSLDRALGYTF
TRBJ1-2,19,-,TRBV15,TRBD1,TGTGCCACCAGCAGGAACCCGGGACAGGGGAGTAGGGCGGGCTATGGCTACACCTTC,CATSRNPGQGSRAGYGYTF
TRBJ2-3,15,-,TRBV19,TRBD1,TGTGCCAGAAGTACCAGACAGGGGCAGACAGATACGCAGTATTTT,CARSTRQGQTDTQYF
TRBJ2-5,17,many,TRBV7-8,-,TGTGCCAGCAGCTTAGCCCGACTAGGACGGGCAAGAGAGCCCCAGTACTTC,CASSLARLGRAREPQYF
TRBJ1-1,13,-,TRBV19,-,TGTGCCAGTAGTAACAGAGAAAACACTGAAGCTTTCTTT,CASSNRENTEAFF
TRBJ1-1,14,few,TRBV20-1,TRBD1,TGCAGTGCTAGAGAGGGACAGGGGAGGGCTGAAGCTTTCTTT,CSAREGQGRAEAFF
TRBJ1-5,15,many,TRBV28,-,TGTGCCAGCAGTGTGGTCTGGAGGAGCAATCAGCCCCAGCATTTT,CASSVVWRSNQPQHF
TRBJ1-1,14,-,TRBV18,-,TGTGCCAGCTCACCAGACGGCCAGAACACTGAAGCTTTCTTT,CASSPDGQNTEAFF
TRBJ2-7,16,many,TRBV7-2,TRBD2,TGTGCCAGCAGCTTAGCTAGCGGGGGGGCGTCCTACGAGCAGTACTTC,CASSLASGGASYEQYF
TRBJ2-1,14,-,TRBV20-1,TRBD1,TGCAGTGCTAGGAACGGACAGGGAGCCAATGAGCAGTTCTTC,CSARNGQGANEQFF
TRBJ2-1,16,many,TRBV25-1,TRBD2,TGTGCCAGCAGTGAACGGCGAGCGGGGGCCGACAATGAGCAGTTCTTC,CASSERRAGADNEQFF
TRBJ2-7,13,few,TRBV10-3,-,TGTGCCACCAGGGGGGGGGCCAACTACGAGCAGTACTTC,CATRGGANYEQYF
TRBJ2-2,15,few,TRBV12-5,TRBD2,TGTGCTAGTGGTTTGTCGCGGGGGACCACCGGGGAGCTGTTTTTT,CASGLSRGTTGELFF
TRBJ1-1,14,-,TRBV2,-,TGTGCCAGCAAAACGGAGCCTGCGGGGACTGAAGCTTTCTTT,CASKTEPAGTEAFF
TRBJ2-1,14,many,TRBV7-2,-,TGTGCCAGCAGCTTAGAGGTTCTTCTCAATGAGCAGTTCTTC,CASSLEVLLNEQFF
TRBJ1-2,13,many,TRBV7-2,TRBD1,TGTGCCAGCAGCCGGGGGACAGGGGGTGGCTACACCTTC,CASSRGTGGGYTF